The rows below give T cell receptor beta chains drawn from one sample of a study of blood T cell repertoires in COVID-19. TCRdb keeps only in-frame clones here, not all; method: immunoSEQ multiplex PCR. The table lists around 180,000 clones, 75% to 85% of them singletons, with 1.5% to 1.9% in the top ten. Input material: peripheral blood. Receptors were obtained from a human donor in a cohort sampled during active COVID-19. The CDR3 runs from the conserved cysteine through the conserved F or W. The order of the fields is clone size, D gene, CDR3 length, V gene, J gene, CDR3 protein, CDR3 DNA. A D gene is named only where the DNA matches it firmly. Size tells how often a clone was seen (once, few, many) or the class of an expanded clone, and some rows leave it out.

>once|NA|13|TRBV21-1|TRBJ1-1
CASSKIFNTEAFF
TGTGCCAGCAGCAAAATATTCAACACTGAAGCTTTCTTT
>NA|NA|18|TRBV5-6|TRBJ2-4
CASSLVRVEVSAKNIQYF
TGTGCCAGCAGCTTGGTCCGGGTCGAAGTATCAGCCAAAAACATTCAGTACTTC
>NA|NA|16|TRBV6-6|TRBJ1-3
CASSYSGGASGNTIYF
TGTGCCAGCAGTTACTCCGGGGGGGCCTCTGGAAACACCATATATTTT
>NA|TRBD2|19|TRBV5-5|TRBJ2-7
CASSRPQVRTSKRGVEQYF
TGTGCCAGCAGCCGCCCCCAAGTCCGGACTAGCAAGAGGGGGGTCGAGCAGTACTTC
>NA|TRBD1|14|TRBV2|TRBJ1-2
CASSAPHRGYGYTF
TGTGCCAGCAGTGCACCTCACAGGGGCTATGGCTACACCTTC
>NA|NA|13|TRBV7-8|TRBJ1-1
CASSLDMSAEAFF
TGTGCCAGCAGCCTTGACATGAGTGCCGAAGCTTTCTTT
>NA|TRBD1|14|TRBV24-1|TRBJ2-5
CATSDRGRVETQYF
TGTGCCACCAGTGACAGGGGGCGGGTGGAGACCCAGTACTTC
>NA|TRBD2|12|TRBV27|TRBJ2-7
CASSFPGGEQYF
TGTGCCAGCAGTTTTCCGGGGGGAGAGCAGTACTTC
>NA|TRBD1|16|TRBV18|TRBJ1-3
CASSQPGQGSGNTIYF
TGTGCCAGCTCACAACCGGGACAGGGGAGTGGAAACACCATATATTTT
>few|TRBD1|17|TRBV2|TRBJ2-6
CASMAGTGVSGANVLTF
TGTGCCAGCATGGCGGGGACAGGGGTGTCTGGGGCCAACGTCCTGACTTTC
>NA|TRBD1|14|TRBV27|TRBJ2-1
CATTGTGLPHEQFF
TGTGCCACTACCGGGACAGGGCTTCCCCATGAGCAGTTCTTC
>NA|NA|15|TRBV7-2|TRBJ2-3
CASSFVSGRTDTQYF
TGTGCCAGCAGCTTCGTTAGCGGACGCACAGATACGCAGTATTTT
>NA|TRBD1|15|TRBV4-3|TRBJ2-1
CASSQGRGPYNEQFF
TGCGCCAGCAGCCAAGGAAGGGGGCCCTACAATGAGCAGTTCTTC
>NA|NA|16|TRBV18|TRBJ1-1
CASSPREGNLNTEAFF
TGTGCCAGCTCACCCCGGGAGGGTAACCTGAACACTGAAGCTTTCTTT
>NA|TRBD1|15|TRBV10-3|TRBJ1-5
CAIRETGGGDQPQHF
TGTGCCATCAGAGAGACAGGGGGAGGTGATCAGCCCCAGCATTTT
>few|TRBD2|15|TRBV6-5|TRBJ2-5
CASSYSTGGSETQYF
TGTGCCAGCAGTTACTCGACCGGGGGGTCCGAGACCCAGTACTTC
>NA|TRBD1|16|TRBV7-9|TRBJ1-4
CASSLARTGRNEKLFF
TGTGCCAGCAGCTTAGCTAGGACAGGGCGGAATGAAAAACTGTTTTTT
>NA|NA|15|TRBV27|TRBJ1-4
CASSPGQLGNEKLFF
TGTGCCAGCAGCCCAGGACAGCTGGGTAATGAAAAACTGTTTTTT
>NA|NA|13|TRBV28|TRBJ1-5
CASNPRGAQPQHF
TGTGCCAGCAACCCCCGGGGGGCTCAGCCCCAGCATTTT
>NA|NA|15|TRBV24-1|TRBJ1-2
CATSDLGTGNYGYTF
TGTGCCACCAGTGATTTGGGAACAGGAAACTATGGCTACACCTTC
>NA|NA|15|TRBV5-1|TRBJ1-2
CASSFYGGLGFGYTF
TGCGCCAGCAGCTTCTATGGAGGACTAGGGTTTGGCTACACCTTC
>NA|NA|16|TRBV5-8|TRBJ1-3
CASSNRQVGSGNTIYF
TGTGCCAGCAGCAACCGACAGGTCGGCTCTGGAAACACCATATATTTT
>NA|TRBD1|16|TRBV2|TRBJ1-5
CASSWGQGGRNQPQHF
TGTGCCAGCAGTTGGGGACAGGGAGGGCGCAATCAGCCCCAGCATTTT
>NA|NA|13|TRBV13|TRBJ2-7
CASSQTGSREQYF
TGTGCCAGCAGCCAAACAGGGTCTCGCGAGCAGTACTTC
>NA|NA|16|TRBV27|TRBJ2-2
CASSPRGTVNTGELFF
TGTGCCAGCAGTCCACGGGGGACGGTGAACACCGGGGAGCTGTTTTTT
>NA|TRBD1|15|TRBV7-9|TRBJ2-7
CASSFPGTGGYEQYF
TGTGCCAGCAGCTTTCCCGGGACAGGGGGGTACGAGCAGTACTTC
>NA|TRBD1|15|TRBV28|TRBJ2-7
CASSFEGASAYEQYF
TGTGCCAGCAGTTTCGAGGGGGCGAGCGCCTACGAGCAGTACTTC
>NA|TRBD1|16|TRBV6-2/TRBV6-3|TRBJ1-4
CASSYKQGAINEKLFF
TGTGCCAGCAGTTACAAACAGGGGGCCATTAATGAAAAACTGTTTTTT
>NA|TRBD1|17|TRBV3-1/TRBV3-2|TRBJ2-3
CASSQETGGTSTDTQYF
TGTGCCAGCAGCCAGGAAACAGGGGGAACTAGCACAGATACGCAGTATTTT
>NA|TRBD1|16|TRBV9|TRBJ1-1
CASSSDRQGGNTEAFF
TGTGCCAGCAGTTCCGACAGACAGGGGGGGAACACTGAAGCTTTCTTT
>NA|TRBD1|14|TRBV3-1/TRBV3-2|TRBJ1-2
CASSLKGQNYGYTF
TGTGCCAGCAGCCTCAAGGGACAGAACTATGGCTACACCTTC
>NA|NA|15|TRBV3-1/TRBV3-2|TRBJ1-2
CASSQTALANYGYTF
TGTGCCAGCAGCCAGACAGCCTTAGCTAACTATGGCTACACCTTC
>NA|NA|15|TRBV5-4|TRBJ1-2
CASSHDPGSGRGYTF
TGTGCCAGCAGTCACGACCCGGGATCGGGAAGAGGCTACACCTTC
>NA|TRBD1|15|TRBV3-1/TRBV3-2|TRBJ1-2
CASSQESGQGNGYTF
TGTGCCAGCAGCCAAGAGTCGGGACAGGGGAATGGCTACACCTTC
>NA|TRBD1|14|TRBV5-4|TRBJ1-2
CASSVRQGNYGYTF
TGTGCCAGCAGCGTTAGACAGGGGAACTATGGCTACACCTTC
>NA|NA|15|TRBV6-2/TRBV6-3|TRBJ2-7
CASSYSLGGPYEQYF
TGTGCCAGCAGTTACTCACTCGGGGGTCCCTACGAGCAGTACTTC
>NA|NA|13|TRBV27|TRBJ2-7
CASSRDNNYEQYF
TGTGCCAGCAGCCGGGACAATAATTACGAGCAGTACTTC
>NA|TRBD2|15|TRBV5-1|TRBJ2-7
CASSPLAGENYEQYF
TGCGCCAGCAGCCCATTAGCGGGGGAAAATTACGAGCAGTACTTC
>NA|NA|11|TRBV5-1|TRBJ2-7
CASSLAGEQYF
TGCGCCAGCAGCTTGGCGGGCGAGCAGTACTTC
>once|NA|15|TRBV6-6|TRBJ2-1
CASIETSSSYNEQFF
TGTGCCAGCATCGAAACTAGCTCCTCCTACAATGAGCAGTTCTTC
>NA|TRBD1|13|TRBV5-1|TRBJ2-5
CASSLDRGETQYF
TGCGCCAGCAGCTTAGACAGGGGTGAGACCCAGTACTTC
>NA|NA|15|TRBV6-5|TRBJ2-7
CASSYAPGGNYEQYF
TGTGCCAGCAGTTACGCGCCAGGGGGGAACTACGAGCAGTACTTC
>NA|TRBD2|16|TRBV28|TRBJ2-7
CASSRPGLAGTYEQYF
TGTGCCAGCAGTCGGCCGGGACTAGCGGGGACCTACGAGCAGTACTTC
>few|NA|14|TRBV4-1|TRBJ2-7
CASSQDSWLYEQYF
TGCGCCAGCAGCCAAGATTCATGGCTCTACGAGCAGTACTTC
>NA|TRBD2|14|TRBV6-5|TRBJ2-7
CASSRRSGRNEQYF
TGTGCCAGCAGTCGGAGGAGCGGGAGAAACGAGCAGTACTTC
>NA|TRBD2|15|TRBV4-1|TRBJ2-3
CASSPLAGGTDTQYF
TGCGCCAGCAGCCCACTAGCGGGAGGGACAGATACGCAGTATTTT
>NA|NA|16|TRBV7-9|TRBJ1-3
CASSLAGGNSGNTIYF
TGTGCCAGCAGCCTAGCAGGCGGGAACTCTGGAAACACCATATATTTT
>NA|NA|13|TRBV3-1/TRBV3-2|TRBJ1-1
CASSGTPNTEAFF
TGTGCCAGCTCCGGGACACCAAACACTGAAGCTTTCTTT
>NA|TRBD2|15|TRBV11-3|TRBJ2-1
CASSLGLAGVNEQFF
TGTGCCAGCAGCTTAGGCCTAGCGGGAGTTAATGAGCAGTTCTTC
>NA|TRBD2|15|TRBV2|TRBJ2-3
CASSEAGGPTDTQYF
TGTGCCAGCAGTGAGGCGGGGGGACCCACAGATACGCAGTATTTT
>NA|NA|15|TRBV10-2|TRBJ2-3
CASSESGARADTQYF
TGCGCCAGCAGTGAGTCGGGGGCGCGGGCAGATACGCAGTATTTT
>NA|NA|16|TRBV5-1|TRBJ1-3
CASSLAGRGSGNTIYF
TGCGCCAGCAGCTTGGCCGGCCGCGGCTCTGGAAACACCATATATTTT
>NA|NA|12|TRBV24-1|TRBJ2-7
CATSDFAGEQYF
TGTGCCACCAGTGATTTCGCAGGGGAGCAGTACTTC
>few|TRBD1|15|TRBV19|TRBJ1-4
CASSMRTGSNEKLFF
TGTGCCAGTAGTATGAGGACAGGTTCTAATGAAAAACTGTTTTTT
>few|NA|13|TRBV7-3|TRBJ2-7
CASSFGQSSEQYF
TGTGCCAGCAGCTTTGGACAGTCGAGCGAGCAGTACTTC
>NA|NA|14|TRBV5-4|TRBJ2-7
CASSLGPASYEQYF
TGTGCCAGCAGCTTGGGGCCCGCCAGCTACGAGCAGTACTTC
>NA|NA|14|TRBV5-4|TRBJ2-3
CASSFGASTDTQYF
TGTGCCAGCAGCTTTGGGGCTAGCACAGATACGCAGTATTTT
>NA|NA|13|TRBV10-3|TRBJ1-5
CAIRRQDNQPQHF
TGTGCCATCAGGAGACAGGACAATCAGCCCCAGCATTTT